What follows are 32 T cell receptor beta chains derived from one specimen sequenced in a study of breast tumors, draining lymph nodes, adjacent tissues. TCRdb called the multiplex PCR reads again in MiXCR, with one record for every CDR3 protein. The table has more than 20,000 distinct CDR3 sequences, 60% to 75% seen once; the top ten hold less than 25%. Sequencing was done on a sample of tumor-adjacent breast tissue. All receptors come from a female donor with breast cancer. Some clones in this sample may be carry-over from other donors' samples.

J is TRBJ2-7 and V is TRBV7-6, with TRBD1 identical over 9 bases. Germline CDR1 SGHVS, CDR2 FNYEAQ. Losses at the gene ends were 6 bases for V and 3 bases for J; bases not matched to a gene: 12. The CDR3 is 16 amino acids. The CDR3 region is CASSSSEDRGFYEQYF. CDR3 nucleotides: TGTGCCAGCAGTTCGAGCGAGGACAGGGGATTCTACGAGCAGTACTTC. The complete variable domain, with remaining parts taken from reference TRBV7-6 and TRBJ2-7, reads GAGVSQSPRYKVTKRGQDVALRCDPISGHVSLYWYRQALGQGPEFLTYFNYEAQQDKSGLPNDRFSAERPEGSISTLTIQRTEQRDSAMYRCASSSSEDRGFYEQYFGPGTRLTVT.

The genes are TRBV7-2 and TRBJ2-1; 8 positions agree with TRBD2. The CDR3 has 15 amino acids. V shed 5 bases and J 2 bases; nucleotides not matched to a gene: 5. Germline V gene lookup returns CDR1 SGHTA and CDR2 FQGNSA. CDR3 bases: TGTGCCAGCAGCATCGTAGCGGGGACCTACAATGAGCAGTTCTTC. As protein: CASSIVAGTYNEQFF. Supplemented by reference TRBV7-2 and TRBJ2-1, the full variable domain reads GAGVSQSPSNKVTEKGKDVELRCDPISGHTALYWYRQSLGQGLEFLIYFQGNSAPDKSGLPSDRFSAERTGGSVSTLTIQRTQQEDSAVYLCASSIVAGTYNEQFFGPGTRLTVL.

This clonotype was picked up a small number of times. V usage is TRBV4-2 and J usage is TRBJ2-3, with TRBD1 matching over 11 bases. CDR3 size: 16 residues. J was trimmed by 4 bases and V by 1 base; bases with no gene match: 4. Germline V lookup: CDR1 LGHNA, CDR2 YNFKEQ. CDR3 residues: CASSQVQGQGADTQYF. The CDR3 nucleotides are TGTGCCAGCAGCCAAGTACAGGGACAGGGGGCAGATACGCAGTATTTT.

The chain joins TRBV14 to TRBJ1-3; no firm D call. V was pared by 1 base and J by 6 bases, with 19 bases between. The CDR3 has 17 amino acids. Germline V gene lookup returns CDR1 SGHDN and CDR2 FVKESK. CDR3: CASSQGMVGLYENTIYF. DNA for the CDR3: TGTGCCAGCAGCCAAGGAATGGTGGGGTTGTACGAAAACACCATATATTTT. Looking up the rest from reference TRBV14 and TRBJ1-3 gives the full variable domain: EAGVTQFPSHSVIEKGQTVTLRCDPISGHDNLYWYRRVMGKEIKFLLHFVKESKQDESGMPNNRFLAERTGGTYSTLKVQPAELEDSGVYFCASSQGMVGLYENTIYFGEGSWLTVV.

This clonotype was seen once. The chain has TRBV5-1 and TRBJ1-2; 12 nucleotides match TRBD1. CDR1 and CDR2 from the germline V gene are SGHRS and YFSETQ. The CDR3 sequence is 16 residues long. V shed 0 bases, J shed 8 bases, and the junction held 8 bases outside the gene matches. The CDR3 sequence is CASSLEPGQGARGYTF. In DNA form, the CDR3 reads TGCGCCAGCAGCTTGGAACCGGGACAGGGGGCGCGAGGCTACACCTTC.

In DNA form, the CDR3 reads TGCAGTGCTAGAGATGACGCCGATCTCTACGAGCAGTACTTC. As protein: CSARDDADLYEQYF. V gene TRBV20-1 combines with J gene TRBJ2-7; D gene unclear. V was pared by 0 bases and J by 3 bases, with 12 bases between. CDR3 size: 14 residues. Germline V gives CDR1 DFQATT, CDR2 SNEGSKA (reference sequence).

The J gene is TRBJ2-7, the V gene TRBV4-1, with TRBD2 identical over 9 bases. With V trimmed by 4 bases and J by 4 bases, 14 bases remained unmatched. Germline CDR1 MGHRA, CDR2 YSYEKL. The CDR3 length is 17 residues. The CDR3 region has the DNA TGCGCCAGCAGCCGTATGACGCCGGGACTAGCAGCATACGAGCAGTACTTC. This codes for CASSRMTPGLAAYEQYF.

The chain carries TRBV7-9 and TRBJ2-7, with TRBD2 as a possible D gene (6 bases). Per the germline V gene, CDR1 is SEHNR and CDR2 is FQNEAQ (reference sequence). The CDR3 length is 11 residues. With 8 bases removed from V and 5 bases from J, the gap between germline ends came to 10 bases. In DNA, the CDR3 is TGTGCCAGCGGGAGGTCGAACGAGCAGTACTTC. Residues: CASGRSNEQYF.

This clonotype was detected once. V gene TRBV5-1 combines with J gene TRBJ2-2, with TRBD1 matching 8 bases. Germline trimming cut 3 bases from V and 6 bases from J; bases unmatched to any gene: 4. There are 14 residues in the CDR3. CDR1 is SGHRS, CDR2 YFSETQ, per germline. For the CDR3, the DNA is TGCGCCAGCAGCTCACAGGGGGTTGCCGGGGAGCTGTTTTTT. It translates to CASSSQGVAGELFF. The whole variable domain, remainder taken from reference TRBV5-1 and TRBJ2-2, is KAGVTQTPRYLIKTRGQQVTLSCSPISGHRSVSWYQQTPGQGLQFLFEYFSETQRNKGNFPGRFSGRQFSNSRSEMNVSTLELGDSALYLCASSSQGVAGELFFGEGSRLTVL.

V is TRBV6-5 and J is TRBJ2-7, with 7 bases fitting TRBD1. The germline V gene has CDR1 MNHEY and CDR2 SVGAGI. Trimming removed 8 bases from V and 1 base from J; junction bases left unmatched: 5. The CDR3 is made up of 13 amino acids. CDR3 in amino acids: CASGPGGSYEQYF. Here the CDR3 DNA reads TGTGCCAGCGGGCCAGGGGGATCCTACGAGCAGTACTTC.

CDR3 residues: CASSQIQGAAEKLFF. The CDR3 DNA sequence: TGTGCCAGCAGTCAAATTCAGGGGGCCGCGGAAAAACTGTTTTTT. The chain couples TRBV27 to TRBJ1-4, with 8 bases that match TRBD1. V dropped 5 bases and J dropped 8; count of bases not matched to a gene: 10. CDR1 and CDR2 (germline): MNHEY, SMNVEV (reference sequence). The CDR3 has 15 residues.

The CDR3 nucleotides read TGCGCCAGCAGCCAAGGCAGCTCCAATCAGCCCCAGCATTTT. Its translation: CASSQGSSNQPQHF. The chain employs TRBV4-1 and TRBJ1-5; D call uncertain. Germline V CDR1 and CDR2: MGHRA, YSYEKL. This CDR3 is 14 amino acids long. With 1 base removed from V and 3 bases from J, the gap between germline ends came to 7 bases.

CDR3 nucleotides: TGTGCCAGCAGCTTGGTACGGGGGGCCGGGCAGCCCCAGCATTTT. Its translation is CASSLVRGAGQPQHF. The rearrangement uses TRBV5-8 and TRBJ1-5, with D perhaps TRBD1 (6 bases). Looked up from germline, CDR1 is SGHTS and CDR2 is YDEGEE. This CDR3 has 15 residues. The V and J ends lost 0 bases and 7 bases respectively, with 14 bases between them.

With respect to this clonotype: Compared with germline, one end of the junction differs, possibly owing to a read error. This chain joins TRBV7-7 and TRBJ2-3; possibly TRBD2 for D (6 bases). Germline CDR1 and CDR2: SSHAT and FNYEAQ (reference sequence). The CDR3 length is 13 residues. The CDR3 region has the DNA TGTGCTAGCAGCTTAGGAGGGGCAGATACGCAGTATTTT. It codes for CASSLGGADTQYF.

DNA of the CDR3: TGTGCCAGCAGTAGACTAGCGGGAGAAGCAGATACGCAGTATTTT. It yields the protein CASSRLAGEADTQYF. The J gene is TRBJ2-3, the V gene TRBV6-4, with TRBD2 identical over 12 bases. In germline, CDR1 is MRHNA, CDR2 SNTAGT. With 5 bases clipped from V and 4 bases from J, the junction kept 4 bases outside the gene matches. There are 15 residues in the CDR3.

The rearrangement uses TRBV2 and TRBJ1-3; 8 bases align to TRBD1. The CDR3 loop spans 16 amino acids. Germline V gene sequence: CDR1 SNHLY, CDR2 FYNNEI. With V trimmed by 7 bases and J by 1 base, 9 bases remained unmatched. The CDR3 spells CASTVQGVSSGNTIYF. The CDR3 DNA reads TGTGCCAGCACTGTACAGGGGGTTTCGTCTGGAAACACCATATATTTT.

The genes are TRBV6-5 and TRBJ2-1; D is possibly TRBD1 or TRBD2 (5 bases each). CDR1 is MNHEY and CDR2 is SVGAGI in the germline V gene. The CDR3 sequence is 14 residues long. Trimming took 5 bases from V and 4 from J, leaving 12 bases between them. The CDR3 here is CASSNRDVYNEQFF. The CDR3 DNA reads TGTGCCAGCAGTAACCGGGACGTATACAATGAGCAGTTCTTC.

V gene TRBV20-1 combines with J gene TRBJ1-5; no clear D gene. Trimming removed 3 bases from V and 0 bases from J, with 12 bases in between. Germline V lookup: CDR1 DFQATT, CDR2 SNEGSKA (reference sequence). The CDR3 is made up of 15 amino acids. The CDR3 reads CSASQLSDSNQPQHF. CDR3 in DNA: TGCAGTGCTAGCCAGTTATCCGATAGCAATCAGCCCCAGCATTTT.

CDR3 loop: CATSGLSGNTIYF. CDR3 nucleotide sequence: TGTGCCACCAGCGGTCTCTCTGGAAACACCATATATTTT. The chain couples TRBV15 to TRBJ1-3; unclear D gene. V was pared by 5 bases and J by 0 bases, with 5 bases between. The germline CDR1 and CDR2 sequences are LNHNV and YYDKDF (reference sequence). This CDR3 is built from 13 residues.

The V call is TRBV19, the J call TRBJ1-4; weak D call: TRBD1 (5 bases). The V gene's germline CDR1 is LNHDA and CDR2 SQIVND (reference sequence). The CDR3 contains 13 residues. V was shortened by 6 bases and J by 0 bases, with 5 bases between the two germline ends. The CDR3 DNA sequence: TGTGCCAGTAGCAGGGCAACTAATGAAAAACTGTTTTTT. It codes for CASSRATNEKLFF.

By its share, this clonotype is medium-sized. The chain is built from TRBV24-1 and TRBJ2-2; D is unresolved. CDR1 is KGHDR, CDR2 SFDVKD, per germline. The CDR3 length is 15 residues. Trimming removed 5 bases at V and 5 bases at J, with 14 bases between. This CDR3 reads CATSAQAPRTGELFF. CDR3 nucleotide sequence: TGTGCCACCAGTGCCCAGGCGCCGCGGACCGGGGAGCTGTTTTTT.

The V call is TRBV5-1, the J call TRBJ2-1; D assignment may be TRBD1 or TRBD2 (5 bases each). The V and J ends lost 4 bases and 5 bases respectively, with 10 bases between them. CDR1 is SGHRS, CDR2 YFSETQ, per germline. The CDR3 is 13 amino acids. CDR3 in amino acids: CASSQRGDNEQFF. The CDR3 DNA sequence: TGCGCCAGCAGCCAGAGGGGCGACAATGAGCAGTTCTTC.

The rearrangement uses TRBV29-1 and TRBJ1-2; a weak D match, TRBD1 (6 bases). The CDR3 extends over 13 amino acids. The V and J ends lost 5 bases and 0 bases respectively, with 10 bases between them. Germline V gene data show CDR1 as SQVTM and CDR2 as ANQGSEA. The CDR3 loop is CSVRTAANYGYTF. The CDR3, as DNA: TGCAGCGTTAGGACAGCTGCTAACTATGGCTACACCTTC.

V is TRBV30 and J is TRBJ1-5; D is uncertain. Looked up from germline, CDR1 is GTSNPN and CDR2 is SVGIG (reference sequence). The CDR3 is made up of 14 amino acids. Trimming stripped 1 base from V and 4 bases from J, with 11 bases between. DNA for the CDR3: TGTGCCTGGAGTGCCCCTGGCCCGAATCAGCCCCAGCATTTT. Translated, it gives CAWSAPGPNQPQHF.

V gene TRBV2 combines with J gene TRBJ2-7, with D perhaps TRBD1 (5 bases). Between the trimmed V and J ends, which lost 6 bases and 6 bases, there was a span of 15 bases. Germline V gives CDR1 SNHLY, CDR2 FYNNEI. The CDR3 covers 13 residues. CDR3 bases: TGTGCCAGCAGAATACTGCAGGGCTCCGAGCAGTACTTC. This gives the protein CASRILQGSEQYF.

This clonotype was counted only a few times. DNA of the CDR3: TGCAGTGCCAAACAAACCGGGACAGGGTCCTACGAGCAGTACTTC. Translation: CSAKQTGTGSYEQYF. The chain recombines TRBV20-1 with TRBJ2-7; 9 bases align to TRBD1. Germline V gives CDR1 DFQATT, CDR2 SNEGSKA (reference sequence). V lost 6 bases, J lost 1 base, and 10 bases stayed unmatched. The CDR3 consists of 15 residues.

The count of this clonotype is one. The chain is built from TRBV12-3 or TRBV12-4 and TRBJ1-2; 7 bases match TRBD1. This CDR3 is 17 amino acids long. Trimming took 3 bases from V and 2 from J; bases not matched to a gene: 12. The CDR3 coding sequence is TGTGCCAGCAGTTTCCCCGGGGGGAGGGGGCGCAACTATGGCTACACCTTC. Translated, it gives CASSFPGGRGRNYGYTF.

The genes are TRBV28 and TRBJ1-6; tentative D call: TRBD1 (6 bases). Germline V gene data show CDR1 as MDHEN and CDR2 as SYDVKM. V was shortened by 5 bases and J by 6 bases, with 17 bases between the two germline ends. This CDR3 spans 16 amino acids. DNA of the CDR3: TGTGCCAGCAGTCCCTGGACCCCAGGGGCTAATTCACCCCTCCACTTT. Translating it yields CASSPWTPGANSPLHF.

This clonotype was found many times. The genes are TRBV19 and TRBJ2-1, with TRBD1 matching 10 bases. CDR1 is LNHDA and CDR2 is SQIVND in the germline V gene (reference sequence). CDR3 length equals 15 residues. CDR3 in amino acids: CASNPGTGAGGEQFF. The CDR3 DNA reads as TGTGCATCTAACCCCGGGACAGGGGCGGGAGGTGAGCAGTTCTTC.

As to this clonotype: The conserved phenylalanine or tryptophan normally closing the CDR3 is absent here, so this likely arose from a read error. The chain links TRBV2 to TRBJ1-2; TRBD1 matches 10 bases. CDR3 size: 14 residues. V shed 3 bases and J 7 bases; nucleotides not matched to a gene: 5. The V gene's germline CDR1 is SNHLY and CDR2 FYNNEI. The CDR3 DNA is TGTGCCAGCAGTGAGAGGGACAGGGGAGGTGGCTACACCCTC. This gives the protein CASSERDRGGGYTL.

This clonotype has a handful of counts. The chain has TRBV29-1 and TRBJ1-1; 9 nucleotides match TRBD1. The V gene's germline CDR1 is SQVTM and CDR2 ANQGSEA. The V and J ends lost 6 bases and 6 bases, in that order; junction bases with no gene match: 5. The CDR3 is 12 residues long. CDR3 residues: CSVTGGGPEAFF. The CDR3 region has the DNA TGCAGCGTAACAGGGGGCGGGCCTGAAGCTTTCTTT.

In nucleotides, the CDR3 is TGCGCCAGCAGCCAAGATGGGGAGAACTCTGGAAACACCATATATTTT. Its translation is CASSQDGENSGNTIYF. V usage is TRBV4-1 and J usage is TRBJ1-3; D unresolved. Looked up from germline, CDR1 is MGHRA and CDR2 is YSYEKL. CDR3 length equals 16 residues. The V end lost 0 bases, the J end lost 0 bases, and 9 bases lay between the germline ends.